The rows below give T cell receptor beta chains drawn from one sample of a study of blood T cell repertoires in COVID-19. Sequenced by immunoSEQ multiplex PCR; TCRdb stores in-frame clones only, minus some. This sample has approximately 340,000 clones; about four fifths occur once, and the top ten carry 3%. Sequencing used peripheral blood. All receptors derive from a man aged 30-40 years with active or convalescent COVID-19. CDR3s include the opening cysteine and the closing phenylalanine or tryptophan. A D gene is named only where the DNA matches it firmly. Part of the rows lack a size; the others show once, few, many or a class for expanded clones.

-,TRBJ2-3,once,TRBV6-5,CASSSLDIYTQYF,TGTGCCAGCAGCTCTTTGGACATTTATACGCAGTATTTT
-,TRBJ1-1,-,TRBV2,CASSDPEAFF,TGTGCCAGCAGTGACCCAGAAGCTTTCTTT
-,TRBJ2-3,-,TRBV15,CATSRVLGTDTQYF,TGTGCCACCAGCAGAGTACTAGGGACAGATACGCAGTATTTT
TRBD1,TRBJ1-5,-,TRBV7-9,CASSTGGQPQHF,TGTGCCAGCAGTACAGGGGGTCAGCCCCAGCATTTT
-,TRBJ1-1,-,TRBV5-4,CASSLPGAVEAFF,TGTGCCAGCAGCTTGCCAGGGGCCGTTGAAGCTTTCTTT
-,TRBJ2-5,-,TRBV28,CASSFVSLETQYF,TGTGCCAGCAGTTTCGTCTCTCTCGAGACCCAGTACTTC
TRBD2,TRBJ2-7,-,TRBV11-1,CASSLASPEAGGPNEQYF,TGTGCCAGCAGCTTAGCCTCCCCGGAAGCGGGAGGGCCCAACGAGCAGTACTTC
-,TRBJ2-7,-,TRBV29-1,CSVTTGRAYEQYF,TGCAGCGTTACAACAGGGCGCGCCTACGAGCAGTACTTC
-,TRBJ1-3,-,TRBV19,CASSPTATGNTIYF,TGTGCCAGTAGTCCTACAGCTACCGGAAACACCATATATTTT
TRBD1,TRBJ1-2,-,TRBV2,CASSEDRGGYGYTF,TGTGCCAGCAGTGAAGACAGGGGGGGCTATGGCTACACCTTC
TRBD2,TRBJ2-1,-,TRBV6-2/TRBV6-3,CASSSPPGLAVHEQFF,TGTGCCAGCAGTTCCCCCCCGGGACTAGCGGTTCATGAGCAGTTCTTC
-,TRBJ2-3,-,TRBV7-2,CASSYSPINFEDTQYF,TGTGCCAGCAGCTATAGCCCAATTAATTTTGAGGATACGCAGTATTTT
-,TRBJ2-2,-,TRBV5-1,CASSLTSDTGELFF,TGCGCCAGCAGCTTGACCAGCGACACCGGGGAGCTGTTTTTT
-,TRBJ2-7,-,TRBV28,CASSPGVGSSYEQYF,TGTGCCAGCAGCCCGGGGGTTGGAAGCTCCTACGAGCAGTACTTC
-,TRBJ2-7,-,TRBV4-1,CASSPFAGYEQYF,TGCGCCAGCAGCCCATTCGCGGGTTACGAGCAGTACTTC
TRBD2,TRBJ2-3,-,TRBV10-3,CAISFRAGTSSLDTQYF,TGTGCCATCAGTTTCAGAGCCGGGACTAGTTCATTAGATACGCAGTATTTT
-,TRBJ1-1,-,TRBV29-1,CSVWGQIYTEAFF,TGCAGTGTCTGGGGGCAGATTTACACTGAAGCTTTCTTT
-,TRBJ2-1,-,TRBV5-1,CASSLPGTYNEQFF,TGCGCCAGCAGCTTGCCAGGGACCTACAATGAGCAGTTCTTC
TRBD1,TRBJ1-3,-,TRBV30,CAWNLGQGNTIYF,TGTGCCTGGAACTTGGGACAGGGAAACACCATATATTTT
-,TRBJ2-5,-,TRBV27,CASSISGQETQYF,TGTGCCAGCAGTATTTCGGGACAAGAGACCCAGTACTTC
TRBD1,TRBJ2-3,-,TRBV5-1,CASSPGQGRNTDTQYF,TGCGCCAGCAGCCCGGGACAGGGAAGAAACACAGATACGCAGTATTTT
TRBD1,TRBJ2-7,-,TRBV7-8,CASSLLTGPYEQYF,TGTGCCAGCAGCTTATTGACAGGGCCCTACGAGCAGTACTTC
-,TRBJ1-1,-,TRBV5-4,CASSWWGGNTEAFF,TGTGCCAGCAGCTGGTGGGGGGGGAACACTGAAGCTTTCTTT
TRBD2,TRBJ2-5,-,TRBV3-1/TRBV3-2,CASITSGGAETQYF,TGTGCCAGCATAACTAGCGGGGGGGCTGAGACCCAGTACTTC
TRBD1,TRBJ1-5,few,TRBV10-3,CAISEGQGGQPQHF,TGTGCCATCAGTGAGGGACAGGGAGGACAGCCCCAGCATTTT
TRBD1,TRBJ1-6,-,TRBV28,CASSFFPGTAYNSPLHF,TGTGCCAGCAGTTTTTTCCCCGGGACAGCTTATAATTCACCCCTCCACTTT
-,TRBJ2-7,-,TRBV12-3/TRBV12-4,CASSFGASYEQYF,TGTGCCAGCAGTTTCGGAGCTTCCTACGAGCAGTACTTC
TRBD2,TRBJ2-1,-,TRBV28,CASSALTGGRNEQFF,TGTGCCAGCAGTGCCCTAACGGGAGGGCGTAATGAGCAGTTCTTC
-,TRBJ2-7,-,TRBV28,CASSSLQGKGSYEQYF,TGTGCCAGCAGTTCCTTGCAGGGGAAAGGTTCCTACGAGCAGTACTTC
TRBD1,TRBJ1-3,-,TRBV14,CASSPGTANTIYF,TGTGCCAGCAGCCCCGGGACAGCCAACACCATATATTTT
TRBD1,TRBJ1-4,-,TRBV30,CAWSDTGTGAGKLFF,TGTGCCTGGAGTGACACCGGGACAGGGGCAGGAAAACTGTTTTTT
-,TRBJ2-1,-,TRBV2,CASSEGLGRWEQFF,TGTGCCAGCAGTGAAGGGTTGGGGAGGTGGGAGCAGTTCTTC
TRBD2,TRBJ2-5,-,TRBV28,CASSPISSGGQETQYF,TGTGCCAGCAGTCCCATTTCCTCGGGAGGTCAAGAGACCCAGTACTTC
TRBD2,TRBJ2-7,-,TRBV9,CASSVLGLAGEQYF,TGTGCCAGCAGCGTTTTAGGACTAGCTGGCGAGCAGTACTTC
-,TRBJ2-7,-,TRBV7-2,CASSFGGSRGEQYF,TGTGCCAGCAGCTTTGGAGGGTCTCGGGGCGAGCAGTACTTC